This is a list of T cell receptor beta chains from one sample in a study of blood T cell repertoires in COVID-19. Some clones are missing from TCRdb's copy, which holds only in-frame ones; the method was immunoSEQ multiplex PCR. This table has roughly 140,000 clones, roughly 88% appearing once. Sequenced material: peripheral blood. These receptor sequences come from a man between 60 and 70 years old with active or convalescent COVID-19. CDR3s include the opening cysteine and the closing phenylalanine or tryptophan. The order of the fields is V gene, J gene, CDR3 protein.

TRBV30,TRBJ1-3,CAWTRVGGNTIYF
TRBV6-2/TRBV6-3,TRBJ1-1,CASSYPLATEAFF
TRBV5-1,TRBJ1-1,CASSPGTGTMNTEAFF
TRBV7-2,TRBJ1-6,CASSPHGQGASPLHF
TRBV19,TRBJ1-2,CASMSTNYGYTF
TRBV11-2,TRBJ1-1,CASSLDGAGVGTEAFF
TRBV4-3,TRBJ1-2,CASSQGPGTTYGYTF
TRBV19,TRBJ2-2,CASRGAGGAGELFF
TRBV6-2/TRBV6-3,TRBJ2-1,CASSATGLSSYNEQFF
TRBV7-9,TRBJ1-6,CASSPRGGGYLSPLHF
TRBV11-2,TRBJ2-5,CASRHGSGEKTQYF
TRBV19,TRBJ2-1,CASSMASGRGNEQFF
TRBV5-6,TRBJ1-2,CASSLGFGGSYGYTF
TRBV29-1,TRBJ1-2,CSVAPGDYGYTF
TRBV6-5,TRBJ2-7,CASSRDYYEQYF
TRBV4-1,TRBJ2-1,CASSQDTSGRAREQFF
TRBV5-1,TRBJ1-6,CASSLRRDSPLHF
TRBV19,TRBJ1-2,CASSSSNYGYTF
TRBV28,TRBJ1-2,CASSLGGNYGYTF
TRBV7-2,TRBJ1-2,CASSPGTDYGYTF
TRBV18,TRBJ2-2,CASSPGTGDITGELFF
TRBV19,TRBJ2-6,CASQDSGANVLTF
TRBV5-1,TRBJ2-2,CASRHGQGPNTGELFF
TRBV9,TRBJ1-2,CASSGPSRTVYGYTF
TRBV30,TRBJ1-2,CAWTTGLPYGYTF
TRBV28,TRBJ1-1,CASQPLGVGWAEAFF
TRBV7-2,TRBJ2-3,CASSLGLAGADTQYF
TRBV15,TRBJ1-1,CATSRVEENTEAFF
TRBV30,TRBJ1-2,CAWSGQFSNYGYTF
TRBV2,TRBJ1-4,CASSVSGGNEKLFF
TRBV5-1,TRBJ1-6,CASSLGTGVNSPLHF
TRBV14,TRBJ2-3,CASSLGTSGTRDTQYF
TRBV7-9,TRBJ2-7,CASSLGLVPDEQYF
TRBV6-5,TRBJ2-1,CASSRLAQLQQFF
TRBV7-2,TRBJ2-1,CASSLAQSGGNNEQFF
TRBV10-1,TRBJ2-2,CASSETGNGELFF
TRBV11-2,TRBJ2-2,CASSSPGKHTGELFF
TRBV6-5,TRBJ1-6,CASSRGAPYNSPLHF
TRBV18,TRBJ1-3,CASSPLQAGNTIYF
TRBV19,TRBJ1-5,CASSMTPGGDYSNQPQHF
TRBV30,TRBJ1-1,CAWRRQGMAEAFF
TRBV5-1,TRBJ1-4,CASSLDGEKLFF
TRBV15,TRBJ1-1,CATSRDRVIEAFF
TRBV7-2,TRBJ1-2,CASSSPIVQGYTF
TRBV11-3,TRBJ1-6,CASSPGGNSPLHF
TRBV27,TRBJ2-2,CASSSYRGTGELFF
TRBV27,TRBJ2-5,CASSLNRGQETQYF
TRBV5-1,TRBJ2-7,CASSLGGRNEQYF
TRBV5-1,TRBJ2-2,CASSLVVRGAGELFF
TRBV6-5,TRBJ1-5,CASRRTGMGGQPQHF